Shown below are 15 T cell receptor beta chains from a single sample sequenced in a study of chronic HIV infection and antiretroviral therapy. TCRdb processed the 5' RACE reads anew with MiXCR; each CDR3 protein has one entry. The sample carries around 30,000 distinct CDR3 sequences, about 9.7% recorded once. The sample comprised peripheral blood. The receptors come from an adult who had HIV and had not received antiretroviral therapy, or was an uninfected healthy control (not recorded which).

V is TRBV29-1 and J is TRBJ2-1, with TRBD2 matching 11 bases. Germline assignment: CDR1 SQVTM and CDR2 ANQGSEA. V trimming: 8 bases; J trimming: 6 bases; junction bases outside the gene matches: 9. The CDR3 is made up of 14 amino acids. CDR3: CSHSALAGGNEQFF. The CDR3, as DNA: TGCAGCCACAGCGCGCTAGCGGGAGGCAATGAGCAGTTCTTC.

This clonotype is termed medium-sized. Here the CDR3 reads CASSRRLADFYEQYF. CDR3 in DNA: TGTGCCAGCAGCCGAAGACTAGCGGATTTCTACGAGCAGTACTTC. The chain employs TRBV12-3 or TRBV12-4 and TRBJ2-7; 9 bases map to TRBD2. Trimming removed 6 bases from V and 3 bases from J; junction bases left unmatched: 9. The CDR3 is 15 amino acids.

This clonotype was detected many times. This sequence joins TRBV7-9 and TRBJ2-1; D gene unclear. V lost 1 base, J lost 3 bases, and 13 bases lay in between. The CDR3 sequence is 16 residues long. In germline, CDR1 is SEHNR, CDR2 FQNEAQ (reference sequence). CDR3 sequence reads: CASSLVRGVLYNEQFF. In DNA, the CDR3 is TGTGCCAGCAGCTTAGTTCGCGGAGTCCTCTACAATGAGCAGTTCTTC.

This clonotype was observed many times. V gene TRBV2 combines with J gene TRBJ2-5; 8 bases match TRBD2. The CDR3 has 14 residues. Losses at the gene ends were 3 bases for V and 4 bases for J; bases not matched to a gene: 4. Germline V CDR1 and CDR2: SNHLY, FYNNEI. DNA of the CDR3: TGTGCCAGCAGTGAGGGTCTAGCGGGAGAGACCCAGTACTTC. This translates into CASSEGLAGETQYF.

This chain links TRBV7-9 with TRBJ1-1; D is possibly TRBD1 (5 bases). V was shortened by 2 bases and J by 7 bases, with 11 bases between the two germline ends. This CDR3 has 13 residues. Looked up from germline, CDR1 is SEHNR and CDR2 is FQNEAQ (reference sequence). The CDR3 sequence is CASSLPGTYEAFF. For the CDR3, the DNA is TGTGCCAGCAGCTTACCCGGGACGTATGAAGCTTTCTTT. Variable domain in full (rest from reference TRBV7-9 and TRBJ1-1): DTGVSQNPRHKITKRGQNVTFRCDPISEHNRLYWYRQTLGQGPEFLTYFQNEAQLEKSRLLSDRFSAERPKGSFSTLEIQRTEQGDSAMYLCASSLPGTYEAFFGQGTRLTVV.

About this clonotype itself: A read error may be the cause here, since a much bigger clone is one base away. The chain combines TRBV29-1 with TRBJ1-2; tentative D call: TRBD1 (6 bases). Per germline, CDR1 SQVTM and CDR2 ANQGSEA. The CDR3 has 14 amino acids. DNA of the CDR3: TGCAGCGTTGAAGAGGGGGGGCCTAACTATGGCGACACCTTC. It encodes CSVEEGGPNYGDTF.

This clonotype has a count of ten or more. The rearrangement uses TRBV12-3 or TRBV12-4 and TRBJ2-1, with D unresolved. V lost 3 bases and J 10 bases, leaving 7 bases between the germline ends. The CDR3 has 11 amino acids. This CDR3 is CASSFGEEQFF. The CDR3 coding sequence is TGTGCCAGCAGTTTTGGGGAAGAGCAGTTCTTC.

This clonotype was picked up many times. The CDR3 sequence: CASSREVTGPLAEAFF. CDR3 sequence (DNA): TGCGCCAGCAGCCGAGAAGTTACAGGGCCTCTGGCTGAAGCTTTCTTT. The rearrangement joins TRBV4-1 to TRBJ1-1; D is possibly TRBD1 (6 bases). Trimming stripped 4 bases from V and 6 bases from J, with 21 bases between. The CDR3 loop spans 16 amino acids. Germline assignment: CDR1 MGHRA and CDR2 YSYEKL.

The rearrangement links TRBV29-1 to TRBJ2-5; 10 positions match TRBD2. Germline CDR1 and CDR2: SQVTM and ANQGSEA. With 5 bases clipped from V and 4 bases from J, the junction kept 7 bases outside the gene matches. This CDR3 spans 14 amino acids. CDR3 DNA sequence: TGCAGCGTTCTTACTAGCGGGGCACCAGAGACCCAGTACTTC. It codes for CSVLTSGAPETQYF.

The sample holds many counts of this clonotype. The rearrangement joins TRBV29-1 to TRBJ2-7; D is unclear. CDR3 size: 13 residues. The V gene's germline CDR1 is SQVTM and CDR2 ANQGSEA. The V end lost 3 bases, the J end lost 2 bases, and 11 bases lay between the germline ends. The CDR3 sequence: CSVETATAYEQYF. The CDR3 coding sequence is TGCAGCGTTGAGACGGCCACCGCCTACGAGCAGTACTTC.

About this clonotype: A much larger clone sits a single nucleotide away, making a read error possible. The chain is built from TRBV2 and TRBJ2-7, with 7 nucleotides matching TRBD2. CDR1 is SNHLY and CDR2 is FYNNEI in the germline V gene. J lost 0 bases, V lost 1 base, and 3 bases had no gene match. This CDR3 contains 15 residues. CDR3 sequence (DNA): TGTGCCAGCAGTGAAGGAGCGGGGAACTCCTACGAGCAGTACTTC. Translated, it gives CASSEGAGNSYEQYF. The full variable domain, completed using reference TRBV2 and TRBJ2-7, is EPEVTQTPSHQVTQMGQEVILRCVPISNHLYFYWYRQILGQKVEFLVSFYNNEISEKSEIFDDQFSVERPDGSNFTLKIRSTKLEDSAMYFCASSEGAGNSYEQYFGPGTRLTVT.

CDR3 DNA: TGTGCCAGCAGTGAATACGCTGGGCAGGGCACCGGCTACACCTTC. Translating gives CASSEYAGQGTGYTF. The chain has TRBV2 and TRBJ1-2; tentatively, D is TRBD1 (5 bases). Germline loops: CDR1 SNHLY, CDR2 FYNNEI. The V end was cut by 2 bases, the J end by 8 bases, with 18 bases between. CDR3 size: 15 residues.

This sequence joins TRBV7-2 and TRBJ1-3; 9 bases map to TRBD1. There are 15 residues in the CDR3. Germline V gene data show CDR1 as SGHTA and CDR2 as FQGNSA. Trimming took 4 bases from V and 0 from J; bases not matched to a gene: 1. Written as DNA, the CDR3 is TGTGCCAGCAGCTACAGGGGGCCCTCTGGAAACACCATATATTTT. It is translated as CASSYRGPSGNTIYF.

This clonotype was seen a few times. The DNA of the CDR3 is TGCGCCAGCAGCCAAGATCTTCTAGCGGGGGGGCCAGAGACCCAGTACTTC. It is translated as CASSQDLLAGGPETQYF. V gene TRBV4-3 combines with J gene TRBJ2-5, with TRBD2 matching over 12 bases. Germline V CDR1 and CDR2: LGHNA, YSLEER. The CDR3 extends over 17 amino acids. J lost 4 bases, V lost 0 bases, and 6 bases had no gene match.

The V gene is TRBV27, the J gene TRBJ1-5, with no clear D. CDR1 MNHEY and CDR2 SMNVEV come from the germline V gene (reference sequence). Trimming took 2 bases from V and 0 from J, leaving 5 bases between them. This CDR3 comprises 14 residues. CDR3: CASSLPISNQPQHF. In DNA form, the CDR3 reads TGTGCCAGCAGTTTACCCATTAGCAATCAGCCCCAGCATTTT.